The 30 T cell receptor beta chains listed next were all sequenced from one sample in a study of cytomegalovirus exposure and HLA in healthy donors. 60 Vbeta and 13 Jbeta primers were used in PCR. Method: immunoSEQ multiplex PCR; TCRdb's copy keeps in-frame clones and lacks some. The sample lists about 110,000 clones; roughly 69% were seen once. Sequenced: PBMCs. Receptors were obtained from a woman in her thirties or forties in good health and CMV-seropositive.

The chain is built from TRBV6-5 and TRBJ1-1; D remains ambiguous. Germline CDR1 reads MNHEY; CDR2 reads SVGAGI. V dropped 6 bases and J dropped 0 bases, with 8 bases sitting between them. The CDR3 is made up of 13 amino acids. This CDR3 is CASSRSLNTEAFF. Written as DNA, the CDR3 is TGTGCCAGCAGCCGGTCATTGAACACTGAAGCTTTCTTT.

This sequence joins TRBV27 and TRBJ2-7; 8 bases fit TRBD2. In germline, CDR1 is MNHEY, CDR2 SMNVEV (reference sequence). J gave up 3 bases and V 5 bases, and 9 bases lay outside the gene matches. CDR3 size: 15 residues. The CDR3 nucleotides read TGTGCCAGCAGTCTTCTCGGGGGGGGAGGCTACGAGCAGTACTTC. As protein: CASSLLGGGGYEQYF.

This clone was observed a handful of times. The chain links TRBV7-9 to TRBJ1-3; D is unresolved. From germline, CDR1 is SEHNR and CDR2 FQNEAQ (reference sequence). V dropped 6 bases and J dropped 2 bases, with 8 bases sitting between them. The CDR3 covers 13 residues. CDR3 residues: CASREGAGNTIYF. For the CDR3, the DNA is TGTGCCAGCAGAGAGGGAGCTGGAAACACCATATATTTT.

The chain employs TRBV19 and TRBJ2-1; TRBD2 matches 10 bases. The junction had 10 bases not matched to a gene; V was cut back by 6 bases and J by 8 bases. The CDR3 sequence is 15 residues long. Germline V gene lookup returns CDR1 LNHDA and CDR2 SQIVND (reference sequence). The CDR3 sequence: CASRKTSGVFDEQFF. CDR3 coding DNA: TGTGCCAGTAGGAAAACTAGCGGGGTATTCGATGAGCAGTTCTTC.

This chain connects TRBV2 to TRBJ1-1; D ambiguous. The CDR3 totals 14 residues. CDR1 is SNHLY, CDR2 FYNNEI, per germline. V was clipped by 6 bases and J by 1 base, with 12 bases between them. CDR3: CASRERQQNTEAFF. The CDR3 coding sequence is TGTGCCAGCAGGGAGAGGCAGCAGAACACTGAAGCTTTCTTT. Full variable domain (missing parts from reference TRBV2 and TRBJ1-1): EPEVTQTPSHQVTQMGQEVILRCVPISNHLYFYWYRQILGQKVEFLVSFYNNEISEKSEIFDDQFSVERPDGSNFTLKIRSTKLEDSAMYFCASRERQQNTEAFFGQGTRLTVV.

This chain links TRBV5-1 with TRBJ2-5; D possibly corresponds to TRBD1 (5 bases). V was cut by 2 bases and J by 1 base, with 9 bases left in between. Germline CDR1 reads SGHRS; CDR2 reads YFSETQ. CDR3 length equals 14 residues. CDR3 DNA sequence: TGCGCCAGCAGCTTATCCAGGGTCCAAGAGACCCAGTACTTC. Residues: CASSLSRVQETQYF. Together with reference TRBV5-1 and TRBJ2-5, the CDR3 gives the full variable domain: KAGVTQTPRYLIKTRGQQVTLSCSPISGHRSVSWYQQTPGQGLQFLFEYFSETQRNKGNFPGRFSGRQFSNSRSEMNVSTLELGDSALYLCASSLSRVQETQYFGPGTRLLVL.

In nucleotides, the CDR3 is TGTGCCAGCAGCCCTTCGAGATACTATGGCTACACCTTC. Protein sequence: CASSPSRYYGYTF. The gene calls are TRBV11-2 and TRBJ1-2; D ambiguous. Germline values: CDR1 SGHAT, CDR2 FQNNGV. Between the trimmed V and J ends, which lost 5 bases and 3 bases, there was a span of 10 bases. The CDR3 has 13 residues.

This clone was detected a few times. J is TRBJ1-1 and V is TRBV10-3, with a tentative D call TRBD1 (5 bases). Trimming left V 6 bases short and J 6 bases short, with 14 bases between. Germline CDR1 reads ENHRY; CDR2 reads SYGVKD. There are 13 residues in the CDR3. This CDR3 is CAIRGDWGAEAFF. CDR3 DNA: TGTGCCATCAGGGGCGACTGGGGGGCTGAAGCTTTCTTT.

The chain links TRBV7-9 to TRBJ1-2; the match to TRBD1 covers 9 bases. The germline V gene has CDR1 SEHNR and CDR2 FQNEAQ (reference sequence). The CDR3 runs to 14 residues. V shed 5 bases and J 13 bases; nucleotides not matched to a gene: 14. The CDR3 sequence is CASSPGTGWVSPTF. CDR3 DNA sequence: TGTGCCAGCAGCCCGGGGACAGGGTGGGTCAGTCCCACCTTC.

The genes are TRBV29-1 and TRBJ2-3; no clear D. V lost 0 bases, J lost 5 bases, and 15 bases lay in between. This CDR3 spans 15 amino acids. Germline V gene lookup returns CDR1 SQVTM and CDR2 ANQGSEA. The CDR3 region is CSVEDFTVAGDTQYF. In nucleotides, the CDR3 is TGCAGCGTTGAAGATTTTACAGTGGCTGGAGATACGCAGTATTTT.

The chain is built from TRBV7-8 and TRBJ1-1; 9 bases fit TRBD1. Trimming at V came to 4 bases and at J to 4 bases, leaving 4 bases not matched to a gene. The CDR3 is 14 amino acids. Germline CDR1 reads SGHVS; CDR2 reads FQNEAQ. For the CDR3, the DNA is TGTGCCAGCAGCTCCGGGACAGGGTTCACTGAAGCTTTCTTT. Protein: CASSSGTGFTEAFF.

The chain joins TRBV6-6 to TRBJ1-2; D gene uncertain. Trimming left V 9 bases short and J 3 bases short, with 20 bases between. CDR3 length: 15 amino acids. Germline-derived CDR1 and CDR2 are MNHNY and SVGAGI (reference sequence). The CDR3: CASSAFEWPDYGYTF. In DNA, the CDR3 is TGTGCCAGTTCAGCGTTCGAGTGGCCGGACTATGGCTACACCTTC.

This clone was observed a single time. The chain couples TRBV19 to TRBJ1-2, with a weak D call TRBD1 (5 bases). Germline values: CDR1 LNHDA, CDR2 SQIVND (reference sequence). The CDR3 runs 12 residues. V was cut by 8 bases and J by 5 bases, with 12 bases left in between. The CDR3 DNA sequence: TGTGCCAGTGGGGGAGGGCAGTATGGCTACACCTTC. Protein: CASGGGQYGYTF.

The chain carries TRBV7-8 and TRBJ2-7; D uncertain. V was trimmed by 1 base and J by 4 bases, leaving 8 bases between them. This CDR3 comprises 13 residues. Per the germline V gene, CDR1 is SGHVS and CDR2 is FQNEAQ. This CDR3 is CASSLDGPYEQYF. In DNA, the CDR3 is TGTGCCAGCAGCTTAGACGGTCCGTACGAGCAGTACTTC.

The CDR3 is CASSLGLGDLNTEAFF. The CDR3 bases are TGTGCCAGCAGCTTAGGTTTGGGAGACCTGAACACTGAAGCTTTCTTT. The chain has TRBV7-9 and TRBJ1-1; no reliable D call. Germline V gene sequence: CDR1 SEHNR, CDR2 FQNEAQ (reference sequence). V was clipped by 1 base and J by 0 bases, with 12 bases between them. The CDR3 length is 16 residues.

The chain has TRBV6-4 and TRBJ1-6; D remains ambiguous. The V and J ends lost 7 bases and 7 bases respectively, with 14 bases between them. CDR3 size: 14 residues. Looked up from germline, CDR1 is MRHNA and CDR2 is SNTAGT. CDR3 loop: CASTGSPGNSPLHF. The DNA for the CDR3 is TGTGCCAGCACCGGGAGCCCGGGGAATTCACCCCTCCACTTT.

V usage is TRBV9 and J usage is TRBJ1-2, with unresolved D. V was cut by 3 bases and J by 0 bases, with 12 bases left in between. There are 15 residues in the CDR3. Germline V CDR1 and CDR2: SGDLS, YYNGEE. The CDR3 sequence: CASSASTHANYGYTF. In DNA, the CDR3 is TGTGCCAGCAGCGCATCGACACACGCTAACTATGGCTACACCTTC.

The CDR3 sequence: CASSPPGTGNEQYF. The CDR3 DNA reads TGTGCCAGCAGCCCCCCCGGGACAGGGAACGAGCAGTACTTC. The chain uses TRBV9 and TRBJ2-7; TRBD1 aligns across 9 bases. Germline V gene lookup returns CDR1 SGDLS and CDR2 YYNGEE. Trimming took 4 bases from V and 5 from J; bases not matched to a gene: 7. The CDR3 consists of 14 residues.

V usage is TRBV6-5 and J usage is TRBJ2-7; D possibly corresponds to TRBD1 (5 bases). V was cut by 5 bases and J by 3 bases, with 17 bases left in between. This CDR3 has 15 residues. CDR1 is MNHEY and CDR2 is SVGAGI in the germline V gene. CDR3 sequence: CASSPRQSYRYEQYF. DNA of the CDR3: TGTGCCAGCAGTCCACGACAGTCCTACCGCTACGAGCAGTACTTC.

The chain uses TRBV7-3 and TRBJ1-1; no clear D gene. Germline V gene lookup returns CDR1 SGHTA and CDR2 FQGTGA. The CDR3 loop spans 13 amino acids. Trimming took off 2 bases at V and 1 base at J, with 5 bases between the two ends. CDR3 residues: CASSLAENTEAFF. The CDR3 region has the DNA TGTGCCAGCAGCTTAGCAGAGAACACTGAAGCTTTCTTT.

The chain links TRBV2 to TRBJ2-7; TRBD1 matches at 7 bases. Germline values: CDR1 SNHLY, CDR2 FYNNEI. The CDR3 spans 10 residues. Trimming cost V 6 bases and J 7 bases; bases outside gene matches: 0. In nucleotides, the CDR3 is TGTGCCAGCAGGGACAGGGAGCAGTACTTC. Its protein product is CASRDREQYF. The full variable domain, its missing parts supplied by reference TRBV2 and TRBJ2-7, is EPEVTQTPSHQVTQMGQEVILRCVPISNHLYFYWYRQILGQKVEFLVSFYNNEISEKSEIFDDQFSVERPDGSNFTLKIRSTKLEDSAMYFCASRDREQYFGPGTRLTVT.

On this clone: One end of the junction fails to match germline, which may point to a read error. J is TRBJ2-3 and V is TRBV19; D remains unclear. Germline CDR1 and CDR2: LNHDA and SQIVND (reference sequence). CDR3 length: 13 amino acids. In nucleotides, the CDR3 is TGTGCCAGTAGTACCCTTAGCATAGATACGCAGTATTTT. Its protein product is CASSTLSIDTQYF.

The CDR3 loop reads CASSFGLVATEAFF. For the CDR3, the DNA is TGTGCCAGCAGCTTCGGGTTGGTGGCCACTGAAGCTTTCTTT. The chain has TRBV5-6 and TRBJ1-1, with no clear D. CDR3 length: 14 amino acids. V dropped 2 bases and J dropped 4 bases, with 12 bases sitting between them. Looked up from germline, CDR1 is SGHDT and CDR2 is YYEEEE.

This clone was recorded a few times. The chain links TRBV7-6 to TRBJ2-2; a weak D match, TRBD2 (7 bases). Trimming removed 8 bases at V and 4 bases at J, with 17 bases between. CDR3 size: 15 residues. CDR1 is SGHVS, CDR2 FNYEAQ, per germline. The CDR3 DNA reads TGTGCCAGCCGCGGGGAGGGGGGAGTCACCGGGGAGCTGTTTTTT. Protein sequence: CASRGEGGVTGELFF.

This chain joins TRBV29-1 and TRBJ1-3; D is unresolved. This CDR3 comprises 11 residues. The V and J ends lost 6 bases and 0 bases respectively, with 3 bases between them. Germline V gene sequence: CDR1 SQVTM, CDR2 ANQGSEA. The CDR3: CSVISGNTIYF. The CDR3 DNA reads TGCAGCGTCATCTCTGGAAACACCATATATTTT.

This chain links TRBV7-2 with TRBJ2-5, with 8 bases that match TRBD2. The CDR3 is 14 amino acids. Germline-derived CDR1 and CDR2 are SGHTA and FQGNSA. V lost 5 bases to trimming and J lost 2 bases; unmatched junction nucleotides: 4. CDR3 DNA: TGTGCCAGCAGCCGCGGGGGGTGGCAAGAGACCCAGTACTTC. Protein: CASSRGGWQETQYF.

The chain has TRBV19 and TRBJ1-2, with no clear D. This CDR3 has 19 residues. V was trimmed by 3 bases and J by 1 base, leaving 24 bases between them. Germline V CDR1 and CDR2: LNHDA, SQIVND (reference sequence). CDR3 DNA sequence: TGTGCCAGTAGTATCGGACTTCTAGGCAAAGGCGGGTTTAACTATGGCTACACCTTC. It specifies CASSIGLLGKGGFNYGYTF.

The rearrangement links TRBV5-1 to TRBJ2-7; 8 bases are shared with TRBD1. The junction had 6 bases not matched to a gene; V was cut back by 2 bases and J by 5 bases. This CDR3 spans 14 amino acids. Germline CDR1 and CDR2: SGHRS and YFSETQ. The chain's CDR3 is CASSFGQGHDEQYF. Here the CDR3 DNA reads TGCGCCAGCAGCTTCGGACAGGGCCATGACGAGCAGTACTTC.

CDR3 nucleotide sequence: TGTGCCAGCAGCTTAGACGAGGGGGAAGTCTATGGCTACACCTTC. Translation: CASSLDEGEVYGYTF. V usage is TRBV7-2 and J usage is TRBJ1-2, with D perhaps TRBD1 (6 bases). Germline V gene lookup returns CDR1 SGHTA and CDR2 FQGNSA. Deletions cut 1 base from V and 4 bases from J, with 13 bases between. The CDR3 has 15 residues.

This chain joins TRBV9 and TRBJ1-1; 10 bases match TRBD1. The CDR3 has 15 residues. In germline, CDR1 is SGDLS, CDR2 YYNGEE. V shed 2 bases and J 5 bases; nucleotides not matched to a gene: 6. In DNA form, the CDR3 reads TGTGCCAGCAGCGTTCGGGACAGGGGATTAACTGAAGCTTTCTTT. Amino acids: CASSVRDRGLTEAFF.